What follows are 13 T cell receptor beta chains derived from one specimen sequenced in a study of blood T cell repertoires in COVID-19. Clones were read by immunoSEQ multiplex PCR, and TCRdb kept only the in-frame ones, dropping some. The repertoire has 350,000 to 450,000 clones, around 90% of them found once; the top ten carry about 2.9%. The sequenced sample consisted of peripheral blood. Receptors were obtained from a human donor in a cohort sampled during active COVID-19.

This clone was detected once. The CDR3 nucleotides read TGTGCCAGCTCACCACTCCAGGACAGGTATATGGAAAAACTGTTTTTT. Translating it yields CASSPLQDRYMEKLFF. J is TRBJ1-4 and V is TRBV18, with 7 bases that match TRBD1. The germline V gene encodes CDR1 KGHSH and CDR2 LQKENI. With 1 base clipped from V and 8 bases from J, the junction kept 10 bases outside the gene matches. The CDR3 loop spans 16 amino acids.

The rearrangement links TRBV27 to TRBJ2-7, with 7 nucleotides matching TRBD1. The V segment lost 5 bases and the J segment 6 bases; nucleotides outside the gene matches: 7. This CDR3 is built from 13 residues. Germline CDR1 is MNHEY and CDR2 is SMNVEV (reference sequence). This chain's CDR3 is CASSAGQVSEQYF. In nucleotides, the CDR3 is TGTGCCAGCAGTGCCGGACAGGTCTCCGAGCAGTACTTC.

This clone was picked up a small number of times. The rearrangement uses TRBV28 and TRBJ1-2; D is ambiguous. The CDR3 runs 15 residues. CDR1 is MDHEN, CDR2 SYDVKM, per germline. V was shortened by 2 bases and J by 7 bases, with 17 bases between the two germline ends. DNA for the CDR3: TGTGCCAGCAGTTTAGCCTCCGACGGGCGGGCTGGCTACACCTTC. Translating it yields CASSLASDGRAGYTF.

For the CDR3, the DNA is TGTGCCACCGCTCCCCGAGGGCGCCAAGCGGGAGGACTCACAGATACGCAGTATTTT. This codes for CATAPRGRQAGGLTDTQYF. This sequence joins TRBV24-1 and TRBJ2-3, with 9 positions matching TRBD2. After removal of 9 bases from V and 2 bases from J, the junction contained 20 bases not matched to a gene. The germline CDR1 and CDR2 sequences are KGHDR and SFDVKD. The CDR3 spans 19 residues.

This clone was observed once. CDR3: CASSLDSGRSYEQFF. The CDR3 DNA follows: TGTGCCAGCAGCTTAGACAGCGGGAGATCATATGAGCAGTTCTTC. The chain is built from TRBV11-2 and TRBJ2-1; 8 bases map to TRBD2. The CDR3 has 15 amino acids. The germline gives CDR1 SGHAT, CDR2 FQNNGV. Unmatched junction bases numbered 6, after V lost 0 bases and J lost 8 bases.

For the CDR3, the DNA is TGCAGCGTTGAACAGGGGGATAGGAATGGCTACACCTTC. This sequence encodes CSVEQGDRNGYTF. The chain has TRBV29-1 and TRBJ1-2; 7 bases line up with TRBD1. The CDR3 has 13 residues. Per the germline V gene, CDR1 is SQVTM and CDR2 is ANQGSEA. V gave up 2 bases and J gave up 6 bases; unmatched junction bases: 6.

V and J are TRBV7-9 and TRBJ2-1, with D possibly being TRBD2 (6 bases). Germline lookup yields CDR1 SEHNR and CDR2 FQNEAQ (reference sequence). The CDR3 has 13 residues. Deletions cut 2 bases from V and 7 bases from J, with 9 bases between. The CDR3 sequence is CASSLSLANEQFF. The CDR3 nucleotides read TGTGCCAGCAGCTTATCCCTAGCGAATGAGCAGTTCTTC.

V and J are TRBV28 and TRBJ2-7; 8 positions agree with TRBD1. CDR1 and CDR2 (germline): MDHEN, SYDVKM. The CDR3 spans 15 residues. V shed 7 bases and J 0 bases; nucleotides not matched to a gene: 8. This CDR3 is CASNYGTGSSYEQYF. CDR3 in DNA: TGTGCCAGCAATTACGGGACAGGTTCCTCCTACGAGCAGTACTTC.

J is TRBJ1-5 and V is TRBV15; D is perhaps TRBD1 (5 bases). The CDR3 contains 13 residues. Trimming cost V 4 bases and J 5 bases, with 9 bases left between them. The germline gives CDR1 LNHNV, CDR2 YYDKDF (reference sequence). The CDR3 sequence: CATSTQGYQPQHF. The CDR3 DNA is TGTGCCACCAGCACGCAGGGATATCAGCCCCAGCATTTT.

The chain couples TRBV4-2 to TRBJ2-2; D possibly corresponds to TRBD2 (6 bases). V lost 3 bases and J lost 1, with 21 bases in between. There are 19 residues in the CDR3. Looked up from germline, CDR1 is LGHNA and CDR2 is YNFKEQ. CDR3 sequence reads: CASSQESLGAEGNTGELFF. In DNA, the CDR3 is TGTGCCAGCAGCCAGGAGAGCCTCGGAGCGGAGGGGAACACCGGGGAGCTGTTTTTT.

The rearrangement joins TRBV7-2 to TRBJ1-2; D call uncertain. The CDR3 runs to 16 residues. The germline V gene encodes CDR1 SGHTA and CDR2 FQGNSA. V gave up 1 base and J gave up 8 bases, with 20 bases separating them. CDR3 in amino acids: CASSLGRPGERSGYTF. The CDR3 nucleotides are TGTGCCAGCAGCTTAGGTCGGCCCGGGGAGCGGAGCGGCTACACCTTC.

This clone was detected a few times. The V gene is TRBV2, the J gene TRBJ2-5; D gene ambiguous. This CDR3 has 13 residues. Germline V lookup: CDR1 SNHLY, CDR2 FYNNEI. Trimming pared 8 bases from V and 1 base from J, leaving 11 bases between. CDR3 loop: CASSYSRQETQYF. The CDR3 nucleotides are TGTGCCAGCTCATATAGCCGCCAAGAGACCCAGTACTTC. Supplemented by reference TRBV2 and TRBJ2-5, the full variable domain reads EPEVTQTPSHQVTQMGQEVILRCVPISNHLYFYWYRQILGQKVEFLVSFYNNEISEKSEIFDDQFSVERPDGSNFTLKIRSTKLEDSAMYFCASSYSRQETQYFGPGTRLLVL.

The CDR3: CASSLARDSVSLGQFF. CDR3 DNA: TGCGCCAGCAGCTTGGCCAGGGACAGTGTTAGTTTAGGGCAGTTCTTC. V usage is TRBV5-1 and J usage is TRBJ2-1; 7 nucleotides align to TRBD1. Germline trimming cut 0 bases from V and 12 bases from J; bases unmatched to any gene: 15. CDR3 size: 16 residues. Per the germline V gene, CDR1 is SGHRS and CDR2 is YFSETQ.